This T cell receptor (beta chain) was retrieved from a study of cytomegalovirus exposure and HLA in healthy donors. About the study: Earlier, roughly 180 million T cells were analyzed, and around 100 million unique TCR beta sequences were found among them. Study results and caveats: Indistinguishable V segments such as TRBV6-2 and TRBV6-3 were excluded. Sequencing depth across donors, presence/absence analyses assumed, was roughly uniform.

Only one count was recorded for this clone. Its specificity is not known. PCR amplification relied on 60 Vbeta primers (plus 13 Jbeta primers). Method: immunoSEQ multiplex PCR; TCRdb's copy keeps in-frame clones and lacks some. The sample holds around 120,000 clones, roughly 71% seen once. V gave up 1 base and J gave up 4 bases, with 16 bases separating them. The CDR3 is 16 residues long. Germline CDR1 is MGHRA and CDR2 is YSYEKL. V usage is TRBV4-1 and J usage is TRBJ1-2; D possibly corresponds to TRBD1 (5 bases). Input material: PBMCs. This TCR was sampled from a man aged 35-49 years in good health and CMV-seropositive. The DNA for the CDR3 is TGCGCCAGCAGCCAAGCTGCTCAGGGTCATCCCTATGGCTACACCTTC. As protein: CASSQAAQGHPYGYTF.